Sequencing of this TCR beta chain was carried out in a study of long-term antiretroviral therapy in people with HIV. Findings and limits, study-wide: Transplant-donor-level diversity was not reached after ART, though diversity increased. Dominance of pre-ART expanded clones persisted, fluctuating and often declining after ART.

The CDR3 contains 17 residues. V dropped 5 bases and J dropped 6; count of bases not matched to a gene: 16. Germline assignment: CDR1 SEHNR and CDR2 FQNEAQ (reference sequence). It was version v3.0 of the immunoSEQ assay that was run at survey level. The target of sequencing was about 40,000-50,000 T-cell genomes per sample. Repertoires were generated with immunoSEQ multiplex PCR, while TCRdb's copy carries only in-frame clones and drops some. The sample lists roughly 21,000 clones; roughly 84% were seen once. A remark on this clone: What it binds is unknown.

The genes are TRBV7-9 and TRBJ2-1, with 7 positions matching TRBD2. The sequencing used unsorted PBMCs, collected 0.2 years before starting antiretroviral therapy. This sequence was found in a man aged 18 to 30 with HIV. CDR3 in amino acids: CASSLPEAGPTLNEQFF. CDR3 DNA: TGTGCCAGCAGCCTCCCTGAAGCGGGGCCAACCCTCAATGAGCAGTTCTTC.